This passage covers 23 T cell receptor beta chains from one sample sequenced in a study of T cells in Graves' hyperthyroidism and ophthalmopathy. Amplification of TCR beta CDR3 regions used RNA as the template. HTBI primers were employed in a first-round RT-PCR of the TCR CDR3. TCRdb passed the multiplex PCR reads through MiXCR, listing each CDR3 protein once. Of 500,000 to 600,000 distinct CDR3 sequences listed, under 60% were seen once; the top ten hold roughly 8.2%. The material sequenced was peripheral blood or thyroid tissue (not recorded which). The receptor set was obtained from a woman under 30 with Graves' hyperthyroidism.

This clonotype was observed at least ten times. This chain connects TRBV7-9 to TRBJ2-2; D ambiguous. The germline V gene encodes CDR1 SEHNR and CDR2 FQNEAQ (reference sequence). The CDR3 covers 13 residues. The V gene lost 4 bases and the J gene lost 4 bases, with 7 bases spanning the gap. CDR3 protein: CASSSDSTGELFF. Written as DNA, the CDR3 is TGTGCCAGCAGCTCAGACTCCACCGGGGAGCTGTTTTTT. Variable domain in full (rest from reference TRBV7-9 and TRBJ2-2): DTGVSQNPRHKITKRGQNVTFRCDPISEHNRLYWYRQTLGQGPEFLTYFQNEAQLEKSRLLSDRFSAERPKGSFSTLEIQRTEQGDSAMYLCASSSDSTGELFFGEGSRLTVL.

Comment on this clonotype: Being one base from a much bigger clone, this may be a read error. V and J are TRBV9 and TRBJ1-5; maybe TRBD1 (6 bases). Germline CDR1 reads SGDLS; CDR2 reads YYNGEE. CDR3 length: 13 residues. V lost 7 bases to trimming and J lost 9 bases, with 17 bases between them. CDR3 residues: CASGRAPGAPQHF. The CDR3 nucleotides read TGTGCCAGCGGCCGCGCTCCAGGGGCGCCCCAGCATTTT. The full variable domain, with the rest looked up from reference TRBV9 and TRBJ1-5, is DSGVTQTPKHLITATGQRVTLRCSPRSGDLSVYWYQQSLDQGLQFLIQYYNGEERAKGNILERFSAQQFPDLHSELNLSSLELGDSALYFCASGRAPGAPQHFGDGTRLSIL.

This clonotype appeared a few times. V and J are TRBV7-9 and TRBJ2-7, with D tentatively TRBD2 (5 bases). The J call may be wrong; the DNA end is better matched by TRBJ2-1. The CDR3 contains 14 residues. The germline V gene encodes CDR1 SEHNR and CDR2 FQNEAQ (reference sequence). This CDR3 is CASSFLTDEGGQFF. As DNA, the CDR3 is TGTGCCAGCAGCTTTTTAACAGATGAGGGTGGGCAGTTCTTC.

This clonotype was recorded at least ten times. V usage is TRBV9 and J usage is TRBJ2-5; 7 nucleotides line up with TRBD2. The CDR3 contains 15 residues. Germline values: CDR1 SGDLS, CDR2 YYNGEE. V lost 0 bases, J lost 3 bases, and 5 bases stayed unmatched. The CDR3 region is CASSVEGLEEETQYF. CDR3 coding DNA: TGTGCCAGCAGCGTAGAAGGACTAGAAGAAGAGACCCAGTACTTC.

In its sample, this clonotype was seen many times. CDR3 in DNA: TGTGCCAGCAGCTTTGAGGGGACTGAAGCTTTCTTT. Protein sequence: CASSFEGTEAFF. The rearrangement uses TRBV12-3 or TRBV12-4 and TRBJ1-1; D perhaps matches TRBD1 (5 bases). This CDR3 is built from 12 residues. Trimming took 6 bases from V and 5 from J, leaving 10 bases between them.

A word on this clonotype: Possible read error: a much larger clone is one base away. The chain couples TRBV11-2 to TRBJ1-3; possibly TRBD1 for D (5 bases). The germline V and J ends were trimmed by 5 bases and 8 bases, with 13 bases remaining between them. Germline V lookup: CDR1 SGHAT, CDR2 FQNNGV. The CDR3 runs to 13 residues. CDR3 in DNA: TGTGCCAGCAGCCCCCGGGGGGTAGACACCATATATTTT. It is translated as CASSPRGVDTIYF.

In its sample, this clonotype was seen many times. The rearrangement links TRBV2 to TRBJ2-6; 11 nucleotides align to TRBD1. Trimming removed 4 bases from V and 0 bases from J; junction bases left unmatched: 2. The CDR3 spans 17 residues. Germline values: CDR1 SNHLY, CDR2 FYNNEI. In nucleotides, the CDR3 is TGTGCCAGCAGTGGGACAGGGGGCCACTCTGGGGCCAACGTCCTGACTTTC. It specifies CASSGTGGHSGANVLTF.

At least ten counts were recorded for this clonotype. The rearrangement joins TRBV19 to TRBJ1-2; no clear D. Trimming shortened V by 3 bases and J by 9 bases, and 11 bases separated the two germline ends. Germline assignment: CDR1 LNHDA and CDR2 SQIVND (reference sequence). This CDR3 has 12 residues. The CDR3 loop is CASSMTGSRYTF. CDR3 coding DNA: TGTGCCAGTAGTATGACCGGGTCCCGCTACACCTTC.

The rearrangement joins TRBV7-6 to TRBJ2-7, with 7 bases lining up with TRBD1. This CDR3 has 16 amino acids. Per germline, CDR1 SGHVS and CDR2 FNYEAQ. The V and J ends lost 1 base and 0 bases, in that order; junction bases with no gene match: 6. In DNA form, the CDR3 reads TGTGCCAGCAGCTTAGAAACGGGACAGAGCTCCTACGAGCAGTACTTC. Protein product: CASSLETGQSSYEQYF.

CDR3 protein: CSASSLRQDGNQPQHF. Written as DNA, the CDR3 is TGCAGTGCCAGCAGTTTACGACAAGATGGCAATCAGCCCCAGCATTTT. This sequence joins TRBV20-1 and TRBJ1-5; D not resolved. Germline-derived CDR1 and CDR2 are DFQATT and SNEGSKA (reference sequence). The CDR3 extends over 16 amino acids. Trimming left V 6 bases short and J 2 bases short, with 20 bases between.

In DNA form, the CDR3 reads TGCGCCAGCAGCGTCCTTATAGGGGCTAATGAAAAACTGTTTTTT. It is translated as CASSVLIGANEKLFF. The rearrangement links TRBV4-1 to TRBJ1-4, with D possibly TRBD1 on 5 matching bases. The CDR3 is 15 residues long. Germline-derived CDR1 and CDR2 are MGHRA and YSYEKL. The germline V and J ends were trimmed by 5 bases and 3 bases, with 13 bases remaining between them.

This clonotype appeared many times. V and J are TRBV7-9 and TRBJ2-5; maybe TRBD1 (5 bases). The V end was cut by 3 bases, the J end by 0 bases, with 17 bases between. From germline, CDR1 is SEHNR and CDR2 FQNEAQ (reference sequence). The CDR3 is 17 amino acids. The DNA for the CDR3 is TGTGCCAGCAGCTTCCAAACCGCGACAGAATACCAAGAGACCCAGTACTTC. It specifies CASSFQTATEYQETQYF.

The chain combines TRBV2 with TRBJ2-5; D possibly corresponds to TRBD1 (5 bases). V dropped 6 bases and J dropped 9 bases, with 26 bases sitting between them. The CDR3 has 16 residues. CDR1 SNHLY and CDR2 FYNNEI come from the germline V gene. The CDR3 region has the DNA TGTGCCAGCAGACCGTCGATCTCACAATTCCAAGGGGCCCAGTACTTC. This gives the protein CASRPSISQFQGAQYF.

The rearrangement links TRBV30 to TRBJ1-4; no reliable D call. Germline V gene lookup returns CDR1 GTSNPN and CDR2 SVGIG (reference sequence). Trimming took off 4 bases at V and 7 bases at J, with 16 bases between the two ends. The CDR3 covers 14 residues. As DNA, the CDR3 is TGTGCCTGGATGGAGGGATCCGGAGGTGAAAAACTGTTTTTT. Translation: CAWMEGSGGEKLFF.

This clonotype was recorded at least ten times. The V call is TRBV6-5, the J call TRBJ1-4; tentatively, D is TRBD1 (6 bases). CDR1 MNHEY and CDR2 SVGAGI come from the germline V gene. The CDR3 loop spans 15 amino acids. The germline V and J ends were trimmed by 6 bases and 4 bases, with 15 bases remaining between them. The CDR3 loop reads CASRPGGIGNEKLFF. The DNA for the CDR3 is TGTGCCAGCAGACCGGGGGGCATTGGTAATGAAAAACTGTTTTTT.

This clonotype was seen only a few times. This may stem from a read error, because a much larger clone lies one nucleotide away. The chain recombines TRBV2 with TRBJ2-7; 8 nucleotides line up with TRBD2. CDR1 and CDR2 from the germline V gene are SNHLY and FYNNEI. The V gene end was trimmed by 7 bases and the J gene end by 7 bases; junction bases not matched to a gene: 12. The CDR3 is 14 amino acids. CDR3 bases: TGTGCCAGCATCCAGCGGGAGTCCTACAATGAGCAGTACTTC. This sequence encodes CASIQRESYNEQYF. Full variable domain (remainder filled in from reference TRBV2 and TRBJ2-7): EPEVTQTPSHQVTQMGQEVILRCVPISNHLYFYWYRQILGQKVEFLVSFYNNEISEKSEIFDDQFSVERPDGSNFTLKIRSTKLEDSAMYFCASIQRESYNEQYFGPGTRLTVT.

The chain is built from TRBV2 and TRBJ2-7, with 9 bases lining up with TRBD2. V shed 8 bases, J shed 7 bases, and the junction held 12 bases outside the gene matches. Germline V gives CDR1 SNHLY, CDR2 FYNNEI. The CDR3 sequence is 14 residues long. In nucleotides, the CDR3 is TGTGCCAGCTGTGGGGCTAGCGGGAATGGAGAGCAGTACTTC. Encoded protein: CASCGASGNGEQYF.

With respect to this clonotype: Germline and junction disagree at one end, which may indicate a read error. This chain links TRBV7-3 with TRBJ2-5; weak D call: TRBD2 (6 bases). The CDR3 is made up of 16 amino acids. Per germline, CDR1 SGHTA and CDR2 FQGTGA. This CDR3 is CASSLTGGASTETQYF. In DNA, the CDR3 is TGTGCCAGCAGCCTAACAGGAGGGGCCTCCACGGAGACCCAGTACTTC.

This clonotype was recorded at least ten times. The chain carries TRBV20-1 and TRBJ1-2; 9 bases are shared with TRBD1. V dropped 6 bases and J dropped 4; count of bases not matched to a gene: 21. Germline CDR1 and CDR2: DFQATT and SNEGSKA (reference sequence). This CDR3 has 18 amino acids. The CDR3 loop is CSAPTGDRVSVMGYGYTF. DNA of the CDR3: TGCAGTGCCCCGACTGGGGACAGGGTCTCGGTTATGGGCTATGGCTACACCTTC.

The genes are TRBV29-1 and TRBJ2-5; D is perhaps TRBD1 or TRBD2 (5 bases each). The CDR3 contains 13 residues. V was trimmed by 8 bases and J by 2 bases, leaving 15 bases between them. Germline lookup yields CDR1 SQVTM and CDR2 ANQGSEA. The CDR3 DNA reads as TGCAGCTCTGTCGGGGCAGTACAAGAGACCCAGTACTTC. Its protein product is CSSVGAVQETQYF.

This clonotype has ten or more counts. The CDR3: CASSLGIGGDEQYF. DNA of the CDR3: TGTGCCAGCAGCTTAGGAATAGGTGGGGACGAGCAGTACTTC. This chain connects TRBV7-2 to TRBJ2-7; D gene unclear. Per the germline V gene, CDR1 is SGHTA and CDR2 is FQGNSA. Between the trimmed V and J ends, which lost 1 base and 5 bases, there was a span of 12 bases. The CDR3 is 14 amino acids.

Worth noting for this clonotype: Lacking the conserved final phenylalanine or tryptophan, this CDR3 likely reflects a read error. The DNA is omitted, as the CDR3 cannot be located on it reliably, and the CDR3 follows TCRdb's listing. V gene TRBV9 combines with J gene TRBJ1-3. The germline V gene has CDR1 SGDLS and CDR2 YYNGEE. The CDR3 totals 11 residues, both ends included. CDR3 region: CASSLMGGRNT.

A word on this clonotype: One end of the junction fails to match germline, which may point to a read error. This chain connects TRBV6-5 to TRBJ2-1; 10 bases are a match to TRBD2. Germline V gene lookup returns CDR1 MNHEY and CDR2 SVGAGI. The CDR3 runs 16 residues. The CDR3 here is CAISAPPSGGHNEQFF. The DNA of the CDR3 is TGTGCCATCAGTGCGCCTCCTAGCGGGGGCCATAATGAGCAGTTCTTC.